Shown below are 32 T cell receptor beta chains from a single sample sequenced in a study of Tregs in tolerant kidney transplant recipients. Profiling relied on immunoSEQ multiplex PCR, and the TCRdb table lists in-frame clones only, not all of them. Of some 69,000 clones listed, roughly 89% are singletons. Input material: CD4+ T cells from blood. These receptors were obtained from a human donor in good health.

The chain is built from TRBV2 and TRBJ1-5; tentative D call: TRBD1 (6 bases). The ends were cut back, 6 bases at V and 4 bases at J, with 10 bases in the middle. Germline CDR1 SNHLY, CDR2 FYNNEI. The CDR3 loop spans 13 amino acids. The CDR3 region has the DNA TGTGCCAGCAGGGACAGTCGGAATCAGCCCCAGCATTTT. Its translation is CASRDSRNQPQHF.

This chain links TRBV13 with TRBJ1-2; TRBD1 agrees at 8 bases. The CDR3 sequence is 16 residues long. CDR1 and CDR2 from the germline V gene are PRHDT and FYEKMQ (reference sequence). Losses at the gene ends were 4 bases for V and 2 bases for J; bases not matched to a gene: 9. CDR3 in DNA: TGTGCCAGCAGCTCGACAGGGGATCCCAACAACTATGGCTACACCTTC. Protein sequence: CASSSTGDPNNYGYTF.

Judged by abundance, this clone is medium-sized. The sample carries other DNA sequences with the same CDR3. CDR3 amino acids: CASSSQGGDQPQHF. The CDR3 region has the DNA TGCGCCAGCAGCTCACAGGGGGGCGATCAGCCCCAGCATTTT. V is TRBV5-1 and J is TRBJ1-5; 8 bases map to TRBD1. CDR1 and CDR2 from the germline V gene are SGHRS and YFSETQ. V shed 3 bases and J 5 bases; nucleotides not matched to a gene: 4. The CDR3 totals 14 residues.

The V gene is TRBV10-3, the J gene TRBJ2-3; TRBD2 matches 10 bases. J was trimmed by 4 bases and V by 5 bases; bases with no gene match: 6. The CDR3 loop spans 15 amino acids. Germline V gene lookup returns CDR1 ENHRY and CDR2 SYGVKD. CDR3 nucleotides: TGTGCCATCAGTAGCGGGAGGGCACGGGCAGATACGCAGTATTTT. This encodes CAISSGRARADTQYF.

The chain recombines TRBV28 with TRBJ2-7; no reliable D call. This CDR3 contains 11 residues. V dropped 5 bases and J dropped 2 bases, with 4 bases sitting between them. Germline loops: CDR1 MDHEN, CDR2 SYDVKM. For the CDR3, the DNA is TGTGCCAGCAGTCCTACCTACGAGCAGTACTTC. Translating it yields CASSPTYEQYF.

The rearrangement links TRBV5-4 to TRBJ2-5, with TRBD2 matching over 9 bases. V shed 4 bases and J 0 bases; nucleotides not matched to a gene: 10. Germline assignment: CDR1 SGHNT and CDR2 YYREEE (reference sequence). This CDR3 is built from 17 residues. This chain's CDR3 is CASSPEASGVHQETQYF. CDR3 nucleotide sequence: TGTGCCAGCAGCCCGGAGGCTAGCGGGGTACACCAAGAGACCCAGTACTTC.

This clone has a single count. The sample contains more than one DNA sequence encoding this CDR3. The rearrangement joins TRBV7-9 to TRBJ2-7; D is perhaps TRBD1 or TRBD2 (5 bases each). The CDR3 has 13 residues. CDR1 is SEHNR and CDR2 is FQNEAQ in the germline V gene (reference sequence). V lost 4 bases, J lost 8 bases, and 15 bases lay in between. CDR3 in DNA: TGTGCCAGCAGCTCTAGGGACGTCTGGCAGCAGTACTTC. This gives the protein CASSSRDVWQQYF.

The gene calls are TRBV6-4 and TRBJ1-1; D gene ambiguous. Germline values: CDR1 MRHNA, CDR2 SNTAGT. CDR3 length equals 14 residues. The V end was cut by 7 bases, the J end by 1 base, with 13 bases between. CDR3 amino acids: CASKNERKNTEAFF. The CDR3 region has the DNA TGTGCCAGCAAGAACGAGAGGAAGAACACTGAAGCTTTCTTT.

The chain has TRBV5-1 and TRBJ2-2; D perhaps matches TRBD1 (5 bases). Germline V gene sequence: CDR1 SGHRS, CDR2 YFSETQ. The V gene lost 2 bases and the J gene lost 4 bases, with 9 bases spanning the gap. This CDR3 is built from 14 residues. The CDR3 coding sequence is TGCGCCAGCAGCTTTCAGGGAAGCACCGGGGAGCTGTTTTTT. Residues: CASSFQGSTGELFF.

The CDR3 protein is CASSRTGQGTLAKNIQYF. CDR3 DNA: TGTGCCAGCAGCCGAACGGGACAGGGTACCCTAGCCAAAAACATTCAGTACTTC. The J gene is TRBJ2-4, the V gene TRBV27, with 9 bases matching TRBD1. CDR1 is MNHEY and CDR2 is SMNVEV in the germline V gene (reference sequence). There are 18 residues in the CDR3. V shed 6 bases, J shed 0 bases, and the junction held 12 bases outside the gene matches.

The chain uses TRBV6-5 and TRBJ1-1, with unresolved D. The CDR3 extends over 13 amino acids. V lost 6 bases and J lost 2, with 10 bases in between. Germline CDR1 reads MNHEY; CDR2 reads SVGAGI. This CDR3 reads CASSRSPNTEAFF. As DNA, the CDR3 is TGTGCCAGCAGCCGTTCACCCAACACTGAAGCTTTCTTT.

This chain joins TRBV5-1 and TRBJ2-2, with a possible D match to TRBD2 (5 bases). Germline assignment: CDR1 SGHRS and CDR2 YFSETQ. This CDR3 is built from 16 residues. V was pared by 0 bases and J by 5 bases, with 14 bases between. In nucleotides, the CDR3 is TGCGCCAGCAGCTTGGGGAGGATATCGGCAACCGGGGAGCTGTTTTTT. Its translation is CASSLGRISATGELFF.

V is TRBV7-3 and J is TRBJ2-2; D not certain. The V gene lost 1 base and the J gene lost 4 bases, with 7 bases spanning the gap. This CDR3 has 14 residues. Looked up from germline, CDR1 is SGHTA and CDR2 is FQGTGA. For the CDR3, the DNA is TGTGCCAGCAGCTTAAGGCGGAGCACCGGGGAGCTGTTTTTT. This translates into CASSLRRSTGELFF.

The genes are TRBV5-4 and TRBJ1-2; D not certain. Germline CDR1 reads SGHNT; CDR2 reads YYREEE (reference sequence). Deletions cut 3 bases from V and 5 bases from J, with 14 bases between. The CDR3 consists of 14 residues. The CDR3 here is CASSSRTIEYGYTF. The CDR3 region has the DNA TGTGCCAGCAGCTCGCGGACGATAGAGTATGGCTACACCTTC.

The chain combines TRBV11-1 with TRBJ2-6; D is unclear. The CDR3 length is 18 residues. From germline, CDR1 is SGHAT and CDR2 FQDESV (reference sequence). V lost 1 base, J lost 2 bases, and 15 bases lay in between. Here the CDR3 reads CASSLVWSRVAGANVLTF. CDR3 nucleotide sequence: TGTGCCAGCAGCTTAGTTTGGTCTCGAGTTGCTGGGGCCAACGTCCTGACTTTC.

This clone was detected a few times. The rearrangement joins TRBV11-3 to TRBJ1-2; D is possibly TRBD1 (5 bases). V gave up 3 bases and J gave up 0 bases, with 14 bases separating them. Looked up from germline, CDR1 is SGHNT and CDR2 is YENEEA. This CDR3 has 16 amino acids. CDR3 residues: CASSFEGRASNYGYTF. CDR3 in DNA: TGTGCCAGCAGCTTCGAAGGCAGGGCCTCTAACTATGGCTACACCTTC.

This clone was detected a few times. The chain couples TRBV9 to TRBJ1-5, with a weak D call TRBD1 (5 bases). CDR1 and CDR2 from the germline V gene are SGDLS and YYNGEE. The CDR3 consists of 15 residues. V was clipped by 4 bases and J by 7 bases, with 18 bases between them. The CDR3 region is CASSTSAGRGQPQHF. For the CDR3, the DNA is TGTGCCAGCAGCACCTCGGCAGGGAGAGGCCAGCCCCAGCATTTT.

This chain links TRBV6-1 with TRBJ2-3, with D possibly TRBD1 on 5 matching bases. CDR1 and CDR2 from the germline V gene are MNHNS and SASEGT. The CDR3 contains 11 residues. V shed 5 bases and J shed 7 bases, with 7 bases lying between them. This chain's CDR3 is CASSQGYTQYF. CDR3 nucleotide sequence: TGTGCCAGCAGTCAGGGATATACGCAGTATTTT.

The CDR3 sequence is CASSLDTYTDTQYF. The CDR3 nucleotides are TGTGCCAGCAGCTTAGACACCTACACAGATACGCAGTATTTT. The chain has TRBV5-4 and TRBJ2-3; D unresolved. V was pared by 2 bases and J by 2 bases, with 9 bases between. From germline, CDR1 is SGHNT and CDR2 YYREEE (reference sequence). CDR3 length equals 14 residues. The whole variable domain, remainder taken from reference TRBV5-4 and TRBJ2-3, is ETGVTQSPTHLIKTRGQQVTLRCSSQSGHNTVSWYQQALGQGPQFIFQYYREEENGRGNFPPRFSGLQFPNYSSELNVNALELDDSALYLCASSLDTYTDTQYFGPGTRLTVL.

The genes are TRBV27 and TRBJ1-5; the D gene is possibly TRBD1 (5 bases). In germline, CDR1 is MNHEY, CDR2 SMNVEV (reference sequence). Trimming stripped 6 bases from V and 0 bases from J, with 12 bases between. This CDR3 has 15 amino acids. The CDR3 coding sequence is TGTGCCAGCAGCCCCGGGACGGTTAGCAATCAGCCCCAGCATTTT. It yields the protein CASSPGTVSNQPQHF.

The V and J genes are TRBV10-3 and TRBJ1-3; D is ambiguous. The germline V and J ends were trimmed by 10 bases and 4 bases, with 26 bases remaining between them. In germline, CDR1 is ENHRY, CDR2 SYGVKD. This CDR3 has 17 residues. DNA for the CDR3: TGTGCCACCGGCCATCTTGGGCCCAACCTGGGAGGAAACACCATATATTTT. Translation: CATGHLGPNLGGNTIYF.

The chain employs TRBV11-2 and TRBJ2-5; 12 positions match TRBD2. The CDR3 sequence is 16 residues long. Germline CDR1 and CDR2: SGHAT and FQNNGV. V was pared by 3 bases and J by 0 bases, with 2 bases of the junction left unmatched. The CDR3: CASSLGTSGHQETQYF. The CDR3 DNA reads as TGTGCCAGCAGCTTGGGGACTAGCGGGCACCAAGAGACCCAGTACTTC.

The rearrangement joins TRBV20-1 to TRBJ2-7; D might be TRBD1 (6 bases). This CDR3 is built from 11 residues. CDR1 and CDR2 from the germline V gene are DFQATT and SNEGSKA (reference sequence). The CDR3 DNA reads TGCAGCACGCGAGGGGGACACGAGCAGTACTTC. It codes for CSTRGGHEQYF.

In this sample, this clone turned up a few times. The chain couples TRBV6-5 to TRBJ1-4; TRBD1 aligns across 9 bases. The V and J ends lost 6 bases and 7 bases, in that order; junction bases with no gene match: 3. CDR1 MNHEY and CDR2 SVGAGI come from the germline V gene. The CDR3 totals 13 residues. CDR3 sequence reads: CASRTGGAEKLFF. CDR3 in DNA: TGTGCCAGCAGGACAGGGGGGGCTGAAAAACTGTTTTTT.

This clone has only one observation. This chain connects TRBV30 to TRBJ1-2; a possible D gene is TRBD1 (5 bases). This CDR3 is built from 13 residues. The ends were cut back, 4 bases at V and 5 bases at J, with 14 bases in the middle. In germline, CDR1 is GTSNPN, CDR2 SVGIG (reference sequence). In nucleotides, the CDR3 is TGTGCCTGGACCCTAGCAGGGTCGTATGGCTACACCTTC. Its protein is CAWTLAGSYGYTF.

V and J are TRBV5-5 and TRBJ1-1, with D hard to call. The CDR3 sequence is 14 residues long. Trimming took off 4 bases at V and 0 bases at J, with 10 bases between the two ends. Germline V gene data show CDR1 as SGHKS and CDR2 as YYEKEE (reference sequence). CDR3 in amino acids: CASSLMGMNTEAFF. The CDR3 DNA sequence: TGTGCCAGCAGCCTGATGGGCATGAACACTGAAGCTTTCTTT.

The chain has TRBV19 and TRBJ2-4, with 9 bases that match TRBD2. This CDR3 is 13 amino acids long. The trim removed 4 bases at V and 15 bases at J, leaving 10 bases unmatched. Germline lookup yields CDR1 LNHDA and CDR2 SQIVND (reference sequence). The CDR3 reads CASSRGLAGYPYF. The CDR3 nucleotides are TGTGCCAGTAGTAGGGGACTAGCTGGCTATCCGTACTTC.

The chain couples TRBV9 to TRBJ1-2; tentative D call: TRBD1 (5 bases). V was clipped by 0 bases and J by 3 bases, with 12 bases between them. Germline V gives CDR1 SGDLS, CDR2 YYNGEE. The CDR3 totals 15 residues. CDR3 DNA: TGTGCCAGCAGCGTAGGTCCAGGGATGGACTATGGCTACACCTTC. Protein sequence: CASSVGPGMDYGYTF.

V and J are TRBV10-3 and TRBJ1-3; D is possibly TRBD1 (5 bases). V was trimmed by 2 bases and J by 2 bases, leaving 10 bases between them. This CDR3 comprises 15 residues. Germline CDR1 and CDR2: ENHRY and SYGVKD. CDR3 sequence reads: CAISEGTFAGNTIYF. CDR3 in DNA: TGTGCCATCAGTGAGGGGACCTTTGCTGGAAACACCATATATTTT.

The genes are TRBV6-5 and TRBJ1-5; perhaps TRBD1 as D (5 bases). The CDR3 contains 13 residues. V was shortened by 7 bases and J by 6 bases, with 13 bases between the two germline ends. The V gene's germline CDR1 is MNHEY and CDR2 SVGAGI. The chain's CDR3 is CASTDGGVQPQHF. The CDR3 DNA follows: TGTGCCAGCACCGATGGGGGAGTTCAGCCCCAGCATTTT.

CDR3 DNA sequence: TGTGCCAGCAGGCAGAGGGGAGCGCGGGAAGAACCCTACGAGCAGTACTTC. Amino acid sequence: CASRQRGAREEPYEQYF. The gene calls are TRBV6-4 and TRBJ2-7, with a weak D call TRBD2 (6 bases). The CDR3 has 17 amino acids. V was trimmed by 6 bases and J by 2 bases, leaving 23 bases between them. The V gene's germline CDR1 is MRHNA and CDR2 SNTAGT.

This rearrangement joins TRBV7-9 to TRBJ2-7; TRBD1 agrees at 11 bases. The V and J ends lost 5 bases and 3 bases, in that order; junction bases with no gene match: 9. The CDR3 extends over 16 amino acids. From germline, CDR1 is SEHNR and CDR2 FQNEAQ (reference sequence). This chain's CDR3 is CASSPLLGQGGYEQYF. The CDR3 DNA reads TGTGCCAGCAGCCCTCTCCTGGGACAGGGGGGCTACGAGCAGTACTTC.